Presented here are 26 T cell receptor beta chains from one specimen sequenced in a study of follicular helper T cells after annual influenza vaccination. Method: immunoSEQ multiplex PCR; TCRdb's copy keeps in-frame clones and lacks some. The sample holds 3,000 to 4,000 clones, around 84% seen once. Time point denoted: 2014-2015 season, 7 days after vaccination. This specimen was CXCR5+ CD38- circulating T follicular helper cells from blood, taken 7 days after influenza vaccination. Sample subset: circulating Tfh, non-naive CD4+CXCR5+PD-1+ (ICOS+CD38+ or ICOS-CD38-). These receptors were obtained from an adult who received the influenza vaccine.

In its sample, this clone was seen once. V gene TRBV7-3 combines with J gene TRBJ2-3, with 9 bases lining up with TRBD2. V was pared by 2 bases and J by 4 bases, with 7 bases of the junction left unmatched. CDR1 SGHTA and CDR2 FQGTGA come from the germline V gene. This CDR3 region has 16 residues. CDR3 coding DNA: TGTGCCAGCAGCTTAGAGGGTAGCGGGGGATCAGATACGCAGTATTTT. It specifies CASSLEGSGGSDTQYF. Filled out from reference TRBV7-3 and TRBJ2-3, the complete variable domain reads GAGVSQTPSNKVTEKGKYVELRCDPISGHTALYWYRQSLGQGPEFLIYFQGTGAADDSGLPNDRFFAVRPEGSVSTLKIQRTERGDSAVYLCASSLEGSGGSDTQYFGPGTRLTVL.

This clone has just one count. The chain is built from TRBV6-5 and TRBJ1-2; perhaps TRBD1 as D (6 bases). V lost 6 bases to trimming and J lost 8 bases, with 22 bases between them. Germline lookup yields CDR1 MNHEY and CDR2 SVGAGI. CDR3 length equals 15 residues. CDR3 sequence: CASRRGLQGLGGYTF. As DNA, the CDR3 is TGTGCCAGCAGACGGGGCCTCCAGGGGCTAGGAGGCTACACCTTC.

Only a few counts were recorded for this clone. One junction end does not reproduce the germline sequence, and a read error may be involved. The chain links TRBV19 to TRBJ1-2, with D possibly TRBD1 on 6 matching bases. Germline CDR1 reads LNHDA; CDR2 reads SQIVND (reference sequence). The length of the CDR3 is 13 residues. This CDR3 reads CASSLDRNYGYTF. The DNA of the CDR3 is TGTGCCAGTAGTCTAGACAGGAACTATGGCTACACCTTC.

The genes are TRBV7-8 and TRBJ1-1; 9 bases match TRBD1. The germline CDR1 and CDR2 sequences are SGHVS and FQNEAQ. The CDR3 sequence is 14 residues long. Unmatched junction bases numbered 6, after V lost 3 bases and J lost 7 bases. In DNA, the CDR3 is TGTGCCAGCAGCTTCCTCGGGACAGGGAATGAAGCTTTCTTT. Its protein product is CASSFLGTGNEAFF.

The V call is TRBV5-1, the J call TRBJ1-1; tentative D call: TRBD1 (5 bases). The CDR3 sequence is 12 residues long. The ends were cut back, 4 bases at V and 8 bases at J, with 12 bases in the middle. Germline CDR1 is SGHRS and CDR2 is YFSETQ. The CDR3 region has the DNA TGCGCCAGCAGCGACAGCGGGGGAGAAGCTTTCTTT. This sequence encodes CASSDSGGEAFF.

V gene TRBV15 combines with J gene TRBJ2-1, with 7 bases that match TRBD2. Germline lookup yields CDR1 LNHNV and CDR2 YYDKDF (reference sequence). Unmatched junction bases numbered 15, after V lost 2 bases and J lost 8 bases. The CDR3 is 17 residues long. The CDR3 spells CATSRPQPAGRKDEQFF. CDR3 sequence (DNA): TGTGCCACCAGCAGACCCCAACCAGCGGGGAGAAAGGATGAGCAGTTCTTC.

The J gene is TRBJ2-3, the V gene TRBV20-1; D could derive from TRBD1 or TRBD2 (5 bases each). From germline, CDR1 is DFQATT and CDR2 SNEGSKA (reference sequence). V gave up 7 bases and J gave up 2 bases, with 7 bases separating them. The CDR3 is 11 residues long. This chain's CDR3 is CSVGATDTQYF. As DNA, the CDR3 is TGCAGTGTCGGGGCCACAGATACGCAGTATTTT.

This clone was recorded only once. The rearrangement uses TRBV11-3 and TRBJ2-1; D is unclear. There are 15 residues in the CDR3. Trimming pared 0 bases from V and 0 bases from J, leaving 6 bases between. CDR1 and CDR2 from the germline V gene are SGHNT and YENEEA. The CDR3 region has the DNA TGTGCCAGCAGCTTAGAGGGCAGCTCCTACAATGAGCAGTTCTTC. This encodes CASSLEGSSYNEQFF. Full variable domain (rest looked up from reference TRBV11-3 and TRBJ2-1): EAGVVQSPRYKIIEKKQPVAFWCNPISGHNTLYWYLQNLGQGPELLIRYENEEAVDDSQLPKDRFSAERLKGVDSTLKIQPAELGDSAVYLCASSLEGSSYNEQFFGPGTRLTVL.

The chain joins TRBV4-2 to TRBJ2-1, with 8 bases matching TRBD2. The CDR3 loop spans 12 amino acids. The germline gives CDR1 LGHNA, CDR2 YNFKEQ. The ends lost 0 bases at V and 12 bases at J; junction bases unmatched: 1. CDR3 coding DNA: TGTGCCAGCAGCCAAGAAGCGGGGGTGCAGTTCTTC. This encodes CASSQEAGVQFF.

The rearrangement joins TRBV19 to TRBJ2-3; TRBD2 aligns across 9 bases. Germline trimming cut 4 bases from V and 3 bases from J; bases unmatched to any gene: 5. This CDR3 has 15 residues. The V gene's germline CDR1 is LNHDA and CDR2 SQIVND (reference sequence). DNA of the CDR3: TGTGCCAGTAGTACTCTAGCGGGGCGTACAGATACGCAGTATTTT. Protein product: CASSTLAGRTDTQYF.

CDR3 protein: CASSQGGGTGLNRNTEAFF. The CDR3 DNA reads TGCGCCAGCAGCCAAGGTGGAGGAACAGGCCTAAACCGTAACACTGAAGCTTTCTTT. This sequence joins TRBV4-3 and TRBJ1-1; TRBD1 is a possible D gene (5 bases). Trimming removed 1 base at V and 2 bases at J, with 23 bases between. This CDR3 comprises 19 residues. Germline lookup yields CDR1 LGHNA and CDR2 YSLEER.

The genes are TRBV7-3 and TRBJ1-5; D gene unclear. Trimming took off 5 bases at V and 6 bases at J, with 11 bases between the two ends. Germline CDR1 SGHTA, CDR2 FQGTGA. This CDR3 comprises 13 residues. The CDR3: CASSRHFGQPQHF. The CDR3 DNA reads as TGTGCCAGCAGCCGACACTTCGGTCAGCCCCAGCATTTT.

The DNA for the CDR3 is TGTGCCAGCAGTCCCAGTTCGTCTGGGAACACTGAAGCTTTCTTT. It specifies CASSPSSSGNTEAFF. J is TRBJ1-1 and V is TRBV28; D not certain. Trimming removed 5 bases from V and 1 base from J, with 14 bases in between. There are 15 residues in the CDR3. The V gene's germline CDR1 is MDHEN and CDR2 SYDVKM.

This chain joins TRBV7-9 and TRBJ1-4, with 8 bases fitting TRBD1. The CDR3 runs 15 residues. The junction had 8 bases not matched to a gene; V was cut back by 3 bases and J by 8 bases. Germline V gene lookup returns CDR1 SEHNR and CDR2 FQNEAQ (reference sequence). For the CDR3, the DNA is TGTGCCAGCAGCTTTTGGTCCGGACAGGGAGAAAAACTGTTTTTT. It codes for CASSFWSGQGEKLFF.

This rearrangement joins TRBV5-1 to TRBJ2-5, with 9 bases aligning to TRBD2. Per the germline V gene, CDR1 is SGHRS and CDR2 is YFSETQ. The CDR3 covers 17 residues. V shed 0 bases and J 7 bases; nucleotides not matched to a gene: 13. The CDR3 DNA reads TGCGCCAGCAGCTTGGCTGGGGCTAGCGGGGTCATTTCGACCCAGTACTTC. This encodes CASSLAGASGVISTQYF.

The chain employs TRBV27 and TRBJ1-4; TRBD1 is a possible D gene (5 bases). The CDR3 spans 15 residues. Germline lookup yields CDR1 MNHEY and CDR2 SMNVEV (reference sequence). V gave up 5 bases and J gave up 0 bases, with 10 bases separating them. CDR3 residues: CASSPRQSTNEKLFF. The CDR3, as DNA: TGTGCCAGCAGTCCCCGACAGTCAACTAATGAAAAACTGTTTTTT.

In its sample, this clone was seen once. This rearrangement joins TRBV5-8 to TRBJ2-7, with TRBD2 matching 10 bases. The CDR3 length is 16 residues. In germline, CDR1 is SGHTS, CDR2 YDEGEE. With 0 bases clipped from V and 5 bases from J, the junction kept 8 bases outside the gene matches. CDR3: CASSLGIGTSVDEQYF. CDR3 in DNA: TGTGCCAGCAGCTTGGGGATAGGGACTAGCGTCGACGAGCAGTACTTC.

This chain connects TRBV18 to TRBJ2-5, with unresolved D. Germline CDR1 and CDR2: KGHSH and LQKENI. The CDR3 is made up of 11 amino acids. V lost 3 bases and J 2 bases, leaving 1 base between the germline ends. The CDR3 DNA sequence: TGTGCCAGCTCACCTCAAGAGACCCAGTACTTC. This encodes CASSPQETQYF.

The gene calls are TRBV9 and TRBJ1-3; D not resolved. Germline CDR1 is SGDLS and CDR2 is YYNGEE. The CDR3 is 15 amino acids. The V gene lost 0 bases and the J gene lost 0 bases, with 7 bases spanning the gap. Here the CDR3 reads CASSVEGFSGNTIYF. The CDR3 region has the DNA TGTGCCAGCAGCGTAGAAGGTTTCTCTGGAAACACCATATATTTT.

The CDR3 sequence: CASSLVKGAGETQYF. In nucleotides, the CDR3 is TGTGCCAGCAGCTTAGTAAAGGGGGCTGGCGAGACCCAGTACTTC. The rearrangement uses TRBV11-3 and TRBJ2-5, with 7 bases matching TRBD1. Germline assignment: CDR1 SGHNT and CDR2 YENEEA. The CDR3 loop spans 15 amino acids. V was clipped by 1 base and J by 5 bases; unmatched bases: 7.

J is TRBJ2-5 and V is TRBV7-2, with D hard to call. The CDR3 has 11 amino acids. V gave up 4 bases and J gave up 3 bases, with 3 bases separating them. Germline assignment: CDR1 SGHTA and CDR2 FQGNSA. CDR3 residues: CASSSKETQYF. In DNA form, the CDR3 reads TGTGCCAGCAGCTCCAAAGAGACCCAGTACTTC.

V usage is TRBV14 and J usage is TRBJ2-1, with 11 nucleotides matching TRBD2. V dropped 0 bases and J dropped 10; count of bases not matched to a gene: 8. There are 16 residues in the CDR3. Looked up from germline, CDR1 is SGHDN and CDR2 is FVKESK. CDR3 protein: CASSQDWLAGGGEQFF. CDR3 DNA: TGTGCCAGCAGCCAAGACTGGCTAGCGGGGGGCGGAGAGCAGTTCTTC.

The chain joins TRBV4-3 to TRBJ2-1; no reliable D call. The CDR3 is 14 amino acids. From germline, CDR1 is LGHNA and CDR2 YSLEER. The V and J ends lost 0 bases and 10 bases respectively, with 13 bases between them. The CDR3 region is CASSQDIGRYEQFF. CDR3 DNA: TGCGCCAGCAGCCAAGACATAGGCAGATACGAGCAGTTCTTC.

The chain has TRBV7-2 and TRBJ2-7; TRBD2 is a possible D gene (6 bases). The V end lost 5 bases, the J end lost 4 bases, and 15 bases lay between the germline ends. The CDR3 contains 14 residues. The germline CDR1 and CDR2 sequences are SGHTA and FQGNSA. The CDR3: CASSLRPGLYEQYF. The CDR3 DNA reads as TGTGCCAGCAGCCTAAGACCGGGACTGTACGAGCAGTACTTC.

This clone was detected once. V is TRBV7-9 and J is TRBJ2-3; D is ambiguous. The germline gives CDR1 SEHNR, CDR2 FQNEAQ (reference sequence). The germline V and J ends were trimmed by 1 base and 6 bases, with 11 bases remaining between them. This CDR3 spans 14 amino acids. The CDR3 nucleotides are TGTGCCAGCAGCTTAGTGAAGGGTACGGATACGCAGTATTTT. Its protein is CASSLVKGTDTQYF.

The chain couples TRBV29-1 to TRBJ1-5; D gene uncertain. The CDR3 length is 14 residues. Germline V gene sequence: CDR1 SQVTM, CDR2 ANQGSEA. Between the trimmed V and J ends, which lost 4 bases and 0 bases, there was a span of 10 bases. The CDR3 protein is CSVVFGYSNQPQHF. The CDR3 coding sequence is TGCAGCGTTGTCTTCGGATATAGCAATCAGCCCCAGCATTTT.